This is a list of T cell receptor beta chains from one sample in a study of shared clonotypes between healthy human individuals. Libraries were prepared by immunoSEQ multiplex PCR; TCRdb keeps only in-frame clonotypes and omits some of them. The data show approximately 1.9 million clones, with just under 95% seen just once and approximately 1.7% held by the top ten. The sequencing sample was made of naive CD8+ T cells from PBMCs. These TCRs come from a young man in good health. Some clones in this sample may be carry-over from other donors' samples. Both conserved end residues are part of each CDR3. The order of the fields is CDR3 length, V gene, clone size, J gene, D gene, CDR3 DNA, CDR3 protein. D genes are given only for firm matches. The size of a clone is reported for some rows only, either as once, few or many, or as a class for expanded clones.

16	TRBV28	.	TRBJ1-4	TRBD1	TGTGCCAGCAGTTTTGGTTCGACAGGGGGCGGTGAAAAACTGTTTTTT	CASSFGSTGGGEKLFF
15	TRBV7-2	.	TRBJ2-7	.	TGTGCCAGCAGCTTAACGGACAGGGAGGGTTACGAGCAGTACTTC	CASSLTDREGYEQYF
15	TRBV5-8	once	TRBJ1-1	.	TGTGCCAGCAGCTCGTGGACTGAATCAAACACTGAAGCTTTCTTT	CASSSWTESNTEAFF
12	TRBV28	.	TRBJ2-1	.	TGTGCCAGCAGTTTCCCAGAGCGGCCTCAGTTCTTC	CASSFPERPQFF
15	TRBV5-1	.	TRBJ1-3	.	TGCGCCAGCCGCCCAGACATGAGCTCTGGAAACACCATATATTTT	CASRPDMSSGNTIYF
13	TRBV28	.	TRBJ2-3	.	TGTGCCAGCAGTTTACTTCCGAGGGATACGCAGTATTTT	CASSLLPRDTQYF
16	TRBV27	.	TRBJ2-3	TRBD1	TGTGCCAGCAGTTCCCCCCGGGACAGGGGTATAGATACGCAGTATTTT	CASSSPRDRGIDTQYF
14	TRBV5-1	.	TRBJ2-3	.	TGCGCCAGCAGCTCCGGGGGGCCCACAGATACGCAGTATTTT	CASSSGGPTDTQYF
13	TRBV5-4	few	TRBJ2-7	TRBD2	TGTGCCAGCAGCAATAGCGGGAGCAACGAGCAGTACTTC	CASSNSGSNEQYF
11	TRBV6-6	few	TRBJ1-2	.	TGTGCCCTGTCAGGGGCCTGGGGCTACACCTTC	CALSGAWGYTF
15	TRBV7-9	.	TRBJ1-2	.	TGTGCCAGCAGCTTGGCTCACGGAGCTAACTATGGCTACACCTTC	CASSLAHGANYGYTF
14	TRBV27	.	TRBJ2-7	.	TGTGCCAGCGGATTCCCATCGGGGAACCACGAGCAGTACTTC	CASGFPSGNHEQYF
16	TRBV18	.	TRBJ1-1	TRBD1	TGTGCCAGCTCACTGGTGGGACAGGGAAAGAGCACTGAAGCTTTCTTT	CASSLVGQGKSTEAFF
15	TRBV15	.	TRBJ2-5	TRBD1	TGTGCCACCAGCAGAGATATGACAGGGAGAGAGACCCAGTACTTC	CATSRDMTGRETQYF
14	TRBV7-9	.	TRBJ1-1	.	TGTGCCAGCAGCTCGGTCAGAGAAGGACCTGAAGCTTTCTTT	CASSSVREGPEAFF
15	TRBV5-6	.	TRBJ2-2	.	TGTGCCAGCAGCTTTGGGGTGGGGAACACCGGGGAGCTGTTTTTT	CASSFGVGNTGELFF
15	TRBV7-9	.	TRBJ1-1	TRBD1	TGTGCCAGCAGCTCTCCCGAGACAGGGGCCTCTGAAGCTTTCTTT	CASSSPETGASEAFF
16	TRBV10-3	once	TRBJ2-7	.	TGTGCCATCAGTGAGTCCCGGACTCTCACGCGGTACGAGCAGTACTTC	CAISESRTLTRYEQYF